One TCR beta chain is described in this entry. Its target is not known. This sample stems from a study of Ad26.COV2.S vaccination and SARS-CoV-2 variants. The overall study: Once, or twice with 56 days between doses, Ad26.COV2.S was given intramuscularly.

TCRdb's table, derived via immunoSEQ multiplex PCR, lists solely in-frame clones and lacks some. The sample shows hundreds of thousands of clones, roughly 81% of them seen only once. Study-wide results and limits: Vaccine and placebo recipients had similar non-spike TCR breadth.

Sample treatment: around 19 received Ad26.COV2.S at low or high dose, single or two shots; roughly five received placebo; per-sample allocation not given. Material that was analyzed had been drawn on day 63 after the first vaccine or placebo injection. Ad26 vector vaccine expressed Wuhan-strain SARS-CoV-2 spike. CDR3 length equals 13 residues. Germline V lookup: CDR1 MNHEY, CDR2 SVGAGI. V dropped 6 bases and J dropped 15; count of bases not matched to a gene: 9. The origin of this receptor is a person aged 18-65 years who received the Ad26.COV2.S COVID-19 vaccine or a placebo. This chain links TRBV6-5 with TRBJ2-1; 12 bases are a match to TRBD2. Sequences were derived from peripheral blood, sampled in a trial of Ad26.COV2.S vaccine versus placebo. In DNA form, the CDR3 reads TGTGCCAGCAGCCTCGGACTAGCGGGACACCCGTTCTTC. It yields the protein CASSLGLAGHPFF.